Listed below are T cell receptor beta chains from one sample, sequenced in a study of blood T cell repertoires in COVID-19. Assay: immunoSEQ multiplex PCR; the TCRdb copy retains only in-frame clones and omits some. The top ten clones hold approximately 14% of a sample with roughly 150,000 clones, roughly 86% of them seen once. What was sequenced was peripheral blood. These receptors were collected from a human donor with acute or convalescent COVID-19. The donor label of this sample is uncertain. Both conserved end residues are part of each CDR3. A D gene is named only where the DNA matches it firmly. Clone size appears in some rows only: once, few, many, or a class for an expanded clone.

clone_size,d_call,j_call,v_call,cdr3_nt,cdr3_aa
.,TRBD2,TRBJ2-3,TRBV19,TGTGCCAGTAGTAGAAGACTAGCGGGTGAGGGAGATACGCAGTATTTT,CASSRRLAGEGDTQYF
.,.,TRBJ2-5,TRBV7-9,TGTGCCAGCAGCCCCATATTGCTAGCCTACCAAGAGACCCAGTACTTC,CASSPILLAYQETQYF
.,.,TRBJ2-3,TRBV19,TGTGCCAGTAGTATGAGACTAGTTATGGATACGCAGTATTTT,CASSMRLVMDTQYF
.,.,TRBJ1-6,TRBV15,TGTGCCACCAGCAGAGGGGGGAGGAGTAATTCACCCCTCCACTTT,CATSRGGRSNSPLHF
.,.,TRBJ1-6,TRBV2,TGTGCCAGCAGGCTGGGAGGTCCGAGGAATCCCCTCCACTTT,CASRLGGPRNPLHF
.,TRBD1,TRBJ1-2,TRBV13,TGTGCCAGTCACCGTAAAGGTGGGACAGGGGCCTATGGCTACACCTTC,CASHRKGGTGAYGYTF
.,TRBD1,TRBJ1-5,TRBV2,TGTGCCAGCAGTGGACAGGGGGCTAGCAATCAGCCCCAGCATTTT,CASSGQGASNQPQHF
.,TRBD1,TRBJ1-3,TRBV6-1,TGTGCCAGCAGTAAAGGAACGGGACAGGGGAGGGGTTGGGACACCATATATTTT,CASSKGTGQGRGWDTIYF
once,.,TRBJ1-1,TRBV27,TGTGCCAGCAGTTTATTGTCGGGGGGGGAAGCTTTCTTT,CASSLLSGGEAFF
.,TRBD1,TRBJ2-7,TRBV28,TGTGCCAGCAGTCCTACCCGCCACAGGGGGGTGGGGTACTTC,CASSPTRHRGVGYF
.,TRBD2,TRBJ2-7,TRBV6-6,TGTGCCAGCAGTAGGTACGGGGGGGAATCGGGTGAGCAGTACTTC,CASSRYGGESGEQYF
once,.,TRBJ2-7,TRBV30,TGTGCCTGGAGTGGGGGGGTGTACGAGCAGTACTTC,CAWSGGVYEQYF
once,.,TRBJ2-3,TRBV5-1,TGCGCCAGCAGCCCCAGGGAGGGCACAGATACGCAGTATTTT,CASSPREGTDTQYF
.,TRBD2,TRBJ2-3,TRBV19,TGTGCCAGCAGGACTAGCGGTAGCACAGATACGCAGTATTTT,CASRTSGSTDTQYF
.,.,TRBJ1-3,TRBV5-1,TGCGCCAGCAGCTTGGTCGAGGAGGACACCATATATTTT,CASSLVEEDTIYF
.,.,TRBJ1-2,TRBV2,TGTGCCAGCACCCGGACCCCCGGGAGCTATGGCTACACCTTC,CASTRTPGSYGYTF
once,TRBD2,TRBJ2-1,TRBV6-5,TGTGCCAGCAGTCCAGCGGGACCGTACAATGAGCAGTTCTTC,CASSPAGPYNEQFF
.,.,TRBJ1-1,TRBV6-1,TGTGCCAGCAGTACGACAGGTTTTTACACTGAAGCTTTCTTT,CASSTTGFYTEAFF